What follows is one TCR beta chain and its context. The antigen is not known. This table comes from immunoSEQ multiplex PCR, and its TCRdb copy is limited to in-frame clones, with some not included. The sample records 20,000 to 25,000 clones, around 77% being singletons. The source of the sample is a study of OX40 agonist ivuxolimab in advanced cancers. Study context: Dose-escalation patients suffered from hepatocellular carcinoma, melanoma, renal cell or head and neck cancer. Participants averaged 60 years of age (range about 23 to 80) and were 82.7% male. Points from the study as a whole: Both blood CD4+ and CD8+ T cells showed clonal growth by week 6 at 0.1 to 3.0 mg/kg.

Autoimmune disease history or systemic immunosuppression led to patients being barred. There are 14 residues in the CDR3. With 4 bases removed from V and 3 bases from J, the gap between germline ends came to 10 bases. The germline gives CDR1 SGHRS, CDR2 YFSETQ. The chain has TRBV5-1 and TRBJ2-2; D gene unclear. This clonotype originated in an adult with an advanced solid tumor such as melanoma, head and neck, liver or kidney cancer. The sequencing here drew on CD4+ or CD8+ T cells sorted from blood, taken in a trial of the OX40 agonist ivuxolimab. CDR3 nucleotide sequence: TGCGCCAGCAGCCACGCACCAGACACCGGGGAGCTGTTTTTT. It translates to CASSHAPDTGELFF.